What follows is one T cell receptor beta chain and its context. Germline loops: CDR1 DFQATT, CDR2 SNEGSKA (reference sequence). CDR3 size: 12 residues. The V and J ends lost 6 bases and 2 bases respectively, with 11 bases between them. The data were obtained in a study of neurological immune-mediated disorders. TCRdb re-called the 5' RACE reads with MiXCR, one entry per CDR3 protein. The repertoire has about 41,000 distinct CDR3 sequences, around 13% of them found once; the top ten carry approximately 3.5%. Sequencing was done on a sample of CD4+ T cells from blood. V usage is TRBV20-1 and J usage is TRBJ2-7; TRBD1 or TRBD2 may be the D gene (5 bases each). The sequence came from a woman between 55 and 75 years old with HTLV-1-associated myelopathy (HAM/TSP). Written as DNA, the CDR3 is TGCAGTGCCGAGGGGACCACCTACGAGCAGTACTTC. Translating it yields CSAEGTTYEQYF.